This T cell receptor (beta chain) was captured in a study of vaccination and CD4 T cells after COVID-19. Findings of the study overall: Researchers report that 304 of 307 vaccine-specific clones in convalescent patients proved spike mono-reactive.

Worth noting for this clonotype: What it binds is not known.

Treatment: roughly ten-day PBMC culture with coronavirus spike peptide pools or control peptides (ViraFEST assay). Prior SARS-CoV-2 infection was absent in healthy vaccine recipients, which was shown by nucleocapsid antibodies that were negative before and after vaccination. Culture of approximately 2 million PBMCs per well took place with 8.5 to 10 IU/ml IL-2 and 9 to 10 ug/ml peptide pools. V gave up 4 bases and J gave up 8 bases; unmatched junction bases: 4. CDR1 LGHNT and CDR2 FRNRAP come from the germline V gene. The CDR3 covers 13 residues. Sequencing of DNA taken from cultured CD4+ T cells relied on the Oncomine TCR Beta short-read assay. MiXCR was run by TCRdb on the PCR reads, yielding one entry per CDR3 protein. This table holds about 26,000 distinct CDR3 sequences, 50% found once.

The TCR was taken from a human donor who received a COVID-19 vaccine. The input for sequencing was CD4+ T cells from blood, cultured in vitro, taken before SARS-CoV-2 vaccination. This rearrangement joins TRBV12-5 to TRBJ1-2; 10 bases are a match to TRBD1. The CDR3 protein is CASGWDRGGGYTF. CDR3 bases: TGTGCTAGTGGTTGGGACAGGGGCGGAGGCTACACCTTC.